This entry concerns a single T cell receptor (beta chain). Antigen specificity is unknown. These data originate in a study of T cells after yellow fever vaccination. The wider study: Fractions containing few cells were prepared with SMART-Seq v4 Ultra Low Input.

With 5 bases removed from V and 5 bases from J, the gap between germline ends came to 9 bases. CDR3 length: 13 amino acids. CDR1 is SGHVS, CDR2 FNYEAQ, per germline. TCRdb re-called the 5' RACE reads through MiXCR, storing one row per CDR3 protein. Among under 550,000 distinct CDR3 sequences listed, 21% were seen once. General observations from the study: Post-booster reappearance was seen for most primary-vaccination clones (96% CD4, around 88% CD8). One caveat is that FACS-sorted repertoires could contain abundant clonotypes contaminating from the bulk population.

The source is a man aged 18 to 35 who received the YFV17D yellow fever vaccine. The J gene is TRBJ1-4, the V gene TRBV7-6, with no clear D. The sequences come from PBMCs, collected less than 25 days after the first yellow fever vaccination. CDR3 sequence: CASSGQENEKLFF. The CDR3 region has the DNA TGTGCCAGCAGCGGTCAGGAAAATGAAAAACTGTTTTTT. Using reference TRBV7-6 and TRBJ1-4 for the parts outside the CDR3, the full variable domain is GAGVSQSPRYKVTKRGQDVALRCDPISGHVSLYWYRQALGQGPEFLTYFNYEAQQDKSGLPNDRFSAERPEGSISTLTIQRTEQRDSAMYRCASSGQENEKLFFGSGTQLSVL.